The 27 T cell receptor beta chains in this list originate from one sample, sequenced in a study of T-cell memory formation after mild COVID-19. MiXCR, applied by TCRdb to the 5' RACE reads, yields one record per CDR3 protein. The sample contains hundreds of thousands of distinct CDR3 sequences, around 15% of which appear only once. Material: PBMCs or a T cell subset sorted from them (not recorded which). The source of these receptors is a man aged 18-30 years who had mild COVID-19 (a few samples of this study predate the infection). Cell type and time point are not known.

The V gene is TRBV9, the J gene TRBJ2-1; 7 nucleotides agree with TRBD2. Germline V gene sequence: CDR1 SGDLS, CDR2 YYNGEE. This CDR3 is built from 16 residues. Trimming cost V 4 bases and J 7 bases; bases outside gene matches: 14. CDR3 loop: CASSKWLAELRNEQFF. As DNA, the CDR3 is TGTGCCAGCAGCAAATGGCTAGCGGAACTTAGGAATGAGCAGTTCTTC.

This clonotype has only a few counts. This chain uses TRBV7-3 with TRBJ2-3; weak D call: TRBD1 (5 bases). The V gene lost 3 bases and the J gene lost 2 bases, with 12 bases spanning the gap. Germline-derived CDR1 and CDR2 are SGHTA and FQGTGA. This CDR3 comprises 15 residues. CDR3 region: CASSFSSGNTDTQYF. CDR3 coding DNA: TGTGCCAGCAGCTTTTCCTCAGGGAACACAGATACGCAGTATTTT.

There are a few counts of this clonotype. The CDR3 spells CASHDPRGNTIYF. Written as DNA, the CDR3 is TGTGCCAGCCATGACCCTAGGGGAAACACCATATATTTT. The chain combines TRBV6-5 with TRBJ1-3, with D unclear. Deletions cut 8 bases from V and 4 bases from J, with 12 bases between. This CDR3 region has 13 residues. The V gene's germline CDR1 is MNHEY and CDR2 SVGAGI.

CDR3 amino acids: CASSLGQGAKDEQYV. CDR3 DNA: TGTGCCAGCAGCCTTGGACAGGGGGCGAAGGACGAGCAGTACGTC. The genes are TRBV7-9 and TRBJ2-7; TRBD1 matches at 11 bases. Germline V gives CDR1 SEHNR, CDR2 FQNEAQ (reference sequence). After removal of 5 bases from V and 5 bases from J, the junction contained 8 bases not matched to a gene. The CDR3 runs 15 residues.

The rearrangement links TRBV28 to TRBJ2-5; 9 bases map to TRBD1. CDR1 and CDR2 (germline): MDHEN, SYDVKM. The CDR3 loop spans 14 amino acids. V trimming: 5 bases; J trimming: 6 bases; junction bases outside the gene matches: 7. Here the CDR3 DNA reads TGTGCCAGCAGTCCTACAGGGGGCTGGAAGACCCAGTACTTC. It is translated as CASSPTGGWKTQYF.

This clonotype was seen more than once but under ten times. The V and J genes are TRBV6-5 and TRBJ2-1; maybe TRBD2 (5 bases). CDR3 length: 13 residues. V lost 4 bases and J lost 7, with 11 bases in between. Germline V CDR1 and CDR2: MNHEY, SVGAGI. CDR3 nucleotides: TGTGCCAGCAGTTTAGGACTTTGGAATGAGCAGTTCTTC. Translating gives CASSLGLWNEQFF.

The V call is TRBV28, the J call TRBJ1-1, with 11 nucleotides matching TRBD1. Germline lookup yields CDR1 MDHEN and CDR2 SYDVKM. CDR3 size: 15 residues. V shed 4 bases and J 3 bases; nucleotides not matched to a gene: 4. The CDR3 bases are TGTGCCAGCAGTTACGGGACAGGGGGGTACACTGAAGCTTTCTTT. Its protein product is CASSYGTGGYTEAFF.

This clonotype was recorded many times. The CDR3 here is CATSRAPGDEQYF. The CDR3 DNA sequence: TGTGCCACCAGCAGAGCGCCGGGGGACGAGCAGTACTTC. The chain is built from TRBV15 and TRBJ2-7; tentatively, D is TRBD2 (6 bases). Trimming took off 1 base at V and 5 bases at J, with 9 bases between the two ends. The CDR3 runs 13 residues. Germline V lookup: CDR1 LNHNV, CDR2 YYDKDF (reference sequence).

This clonotype was seen only a few times. V is TRBV15 and J is TRBJ1-3; 8 bases are shared with TRBD1. This CDR3 comprises 17 residues. The trim removed 3 bases at V and 3 bases at J, leaving 10 bases unmatched. From germline, CDR1 is LNHNV and CDR2 YYDKDF (reference sequence). The CDR3 loop is CATSRDRADPVGNTIYF. In DNA form, the CDR3 reads TGTGCCACCAGCAGGGACAGGGCCGATCCGGTTGGAAACACCATATATTTT.

The chain is built from TRBV7-3 and TRBJ2-5; D uncertain. V lost 4 bases, J lost 2 bases, and 8 bases lay in between. This CDR3 is 13 amino acids long. Looked up from germline, CDR1 is SGHTA and CDR2 is FQGTGA. In DNA form, the CDR3 reads TGTGCCAGCAGCTCAATAGGTCAAGAGACCCAGTACTTC. This gives the protein CASSSIGQETQYF.

The chain joins TRBV7-8 to TRBJ1-1; D not certain. V lost 4 bases to trimming and J lost 6 bases, with 18 bases between them. Germline V gives CDR1 SGHVS, CDR2 FQNEAQ. The CDR3 has 15 amino acids. The CDR3 region is CASSSRVGDRAEAFF. The CDR3 DNA follows: TGTGCCAGCAGCTCAAGGGTCGGGGATCGGGCTGAAGCTTTCTTT. Full variable domain (rest looked up from reference TRBV7-8 and TRBJ1-1): GAGVSQSPRYKVAKRGQDVALRCDPISGHVSLFWYQQALGQGPEFLTYFQNEAQLDKSGLPSDRFFAERPEGSVSTLKIQRTQQEDSAVYLCASSSRVGDRAEAFFGQGTRLTVV.

This chain uses TRBV4-1 with TRBJ2-3; 11 bases match TRBD2. This CDR3 has 16 residues. Germline-derived CDR1 and CDR2 are MGHRA and YSYEKL. V gave up 4 bases and J gave up 5 bases; unmatched junction bases: 8. The DNA for the CDR3 is TGCGCCAGCAGCCCAAGGGGCACTAGCGGGGGAGATACGCAGTATTTT. This encodes CASSPRGTSGGDTQYF.

V and J are TRBV6-2 or TRBV6-3 and TRBJ2-3, with 8 nucleotides matching TRBD2. This CDR3 spans 18 amino acids. The ends lost 5 bases at V and 0 bases at J; junction bases unmatched: 13. Germline CDR1 and CDR2: MNHEY and SVGEGT. The CDR3 DNA follows: TGTGCCAGCAGTCCGTTCTCCGTAGCGGGGAGTAGCACAGATACGCAGTATTTT. Residues: CASSPFSVAGSSTDTQYF.

The chain combines TRBV7-9 with TRBJ1-1; unclear D gene. With 7 bases removed from V and 5 bases from J, the gap between germline ends came to 11 bases. Germline assignment: CDR1 SEHNR and CDR2 FQNEAQ (reference sequence). This CDR3 is built from 12 residues. CDR3 region: CASTLSGTEAFF. Here the CDR3 DNA reads TGTGCCAGCACCCTCAGTGGGACTGAAGCTTTCTTT.

The chain combines TRBV27 with TRBJ1-5; TRBD1 matches at 9 bases. V was pared by 0 bases and J by 9 bases, with 15 bases of the junction left unmatched. CDR1 and CDR2 from the germline V gene are MNHEY and SMNVEV (reference sequence). CDR3 length: 18 amino acids. The CDR3 loop is CASSLSGGVGQGYWPQHF. CDR3 sequence (DNA): TGTGCCAGCAGTTTATCAGGTGGTGTGGGACAGGGATATTGGCCCCAGCATTTT.

This clonotype was observed a handful of times. The J gene is TRBJ1-3, the V gene TRBV9; D remains ambiguous. The CDR3 loop spans 16 amino acids. Trimming cost V 2 bases and J 2 bases, with 14 bases left between them. The germline gives CDR1 SGDLS, CDR2 YYNGEE. The CDR3 reads CASSVGWTDAGNTIYF. The CDR3 DNA follows: TGTGCCAGCAGCGTCGGTTGGACGGACGCTGGAAACACCATATATTTT.

This clonotype was recorded a few times. The chain couples TRBV12-5 to TRBJ1-1; tentative D call: TRBD1 (6 bases). Trimming cost V 0 bases and J 1 base, with 12 bases left between them. The CDR3 sequence is 16 residues long. The germline CDR1 and CDR2 sequences are LGHNT and FRNRAP. CDR3 sequence (DNA): TGTGCTAGTGGTTTGGTACCTGGACAGCCGAACACTGAAGCTTTCTTT. Protein: CASGLVPGQPNTEAFF.

The CDR3 DNA is TGTGCCAGCAGCGTAGTGCCTAGCGGGGGGGTTAATGAGCAGTTCTTC. It translates to CASSVVPSGGVNEQFF. This chain joins TRBV9 and TRBJ2-1; 12 bases are shared with TRBD2. The length of the CDR3 is 16 residues. J gave up 7 bases and V 0 bases, and 5 bases lay outside the gene matches. CDR1 and CDR2 from the germline V gene are SGDLS and YYNGEE.

This rearrangement joins TRBV6-5 to TRBJ1-4; no definite D call. V was trimmed by 4 bases and J by 1 base, leaving 10 bases between them. CDR3 size: 15 residues. CDR1 is MNHEY, CDR2 SVGAGI, per germline. CDR3 protein: CASSSDGRTNEKLFF. Written as DNA, the CDR3 is TGTGCCAGCAGTTCGGACGGGCGAACTAATGAAAAACTGTTTTTT.

The chain couples TRBV11-1 to TRBJ2-5; 10 bases are a match to TRBD1. The trim removed 4 bases at V and 1 base at J, leaving 9 bases unmatched. Germline lookup yields CDR1 SGHAT and CDR2 FQDESV (reference sequence). The CDR3 consists of 17 residues. This CDR3 reads CASSSGQGTEGQETQYF. DNA of the CDR3: TGTGCCAGCAGCTCGGGACAGGGGACGGAGGGCCAAGAGACCCAGTACTTC. The complete variable domain, with remaining parts taken from reference TRBV11-1 and TRBJ2-5, reads EAEVAQSPRYKITEKSQAVAFWCDPISGHATLYWYRQILGQGPELLVQFQDESVVDDSQLPKDRFSAERLKGVDSTLKIQPAELGDSAMYLCASSSGQGTEGQETQYFGPGTRLLVL.

The chain combines TRBV5-1 with TRBJ2-1, with TRBD2 matching over 9 bases. Trimming at V came to 4 bases and at J to 3 bases, leaving 5 bases not matched to a gene. Germline V gene sequence: CDR1 SGHRS, CDR2 YFSETQ. The CDR3 runs to 15 residues. The CDR3 DNA reads TGCGCCAGCAGCCGTAGCGGGGGCATCTACAATGAGCAGTTCTTC. Protein: CASSRSGGIYNEQFF. The entire variable domain, with the rest obtained from reference TRBV5-1 and TRBJ2-1, is as follows: KAGVTQTPRYLIKTRGQQVTLSCSPISGHRSVSWYQQTPGQGLQFLFEYFSETQRNKGNFPGRFSGRQFSNSRSEMNVSTLELGDSALYLCASSRSGGIYNEQFFGPGTRLTVL.

This clonotype was counted only a few times. CDR3 residues: CSAGWARNEQFF. DNA of the CDR3: TGCAGTGCCGGCTGGGCTAGGAATGAGCAGTTCTTC. The V call is TRBV20-1, the J call TRBJ2-1; D is unclear. The germline CDR1 and CDR2 sequences are DFQATT and SNEGSKA (reference sequence). Between the trimmed V and J ends, which lost 6 bases and 7 bases, there was a span of 13 bases. The CDR3 extends over 12 amino acids.

This clonotype was seen more than once but under ten times. The chain uses TRBV4-1 and TRBJ2-3; TRBD2 is a possible D gene (6 bases). This CDR3 region has 16 residues. Germline assignment: CDR1 MGHRA and CDR2 YSYEKL. V dropped 1 base and J dropped 1 base, with 12 bases sitting between them. CDR3 sequence reads: CASSQGRRGGTDTQYF. CDR3 sequence (DNA): TGCGCCAGCAGCCAAGGACGTCGCGGGGGCACAGATACGCAGTATTTT.

Many counts were recorded for this clonotype. The rearrangement joins TRBV10-3 to TRBJ2-5; 7 nucleotides line up with TRBD1. Germline V gene lookup returns CDR1 ENHRY and CDR2 SYGVKD. The CDR3 sequence is 13 residues long. V gave up 10 bases and J gave up 5 bases; unmatched junction bases: 10. In DNA, the CDR3 is TGTGCCACGCGACAGGGTTCGGTTGAGACCCAGTACTTC. The encoded protein is CATRQGSVETQYF.

The rearrangement joins TRBV4-2 to TRBJ2-7, with D uncertain. V dropped 1 base and J dropped 2 bases, with 12 bases sitting between them. Germline lookup yields CDR1 LGHNA and CDR2 YNFKEQ. This CDR3 is built from 15 residues. This chain's CDR3 is CASSQGSGITYEQYV. For the CDR3, the DNA is TGTGCCAGCAGCCAAGGATCTGGCATAACCTACGAGCAGTACGTC.

The CDR3 DNA sequence: TGTGCCAGCACAACCGTAGGGGCAGAGACCCAGTACTTC. This encodes CASTTVGAETQYF. The chain is built from TRBV27 and TRBJ2-5; maybe TRBD1 (5 bases). The V and J ends lost 7 bases and 4 bases respectively, with 13 bases between them. The germline V gene encodes CDR1 MNHEY and CDR2 SMNVEV (reference sequence). The length of the CDR3 is 13 residues.

This clonotype was observed at least ten times. This chain uses TRBV6-2 or TRBV6-3 with TRBJ2-7, with D possibly being TRBD2 (6 bases). Germline CDR1 and CDR2: MNHEY and SVGEGT. V was shortened by 2 bases and J by 1 base, with 12 bases between the two germline ends. CDR3 length: 15 residues. This CDR3 reads CASSYAPGVSYEQYV. The DNA for the CDR3 is TGTGCCAGCAGTTACGCGCCGGGGGTTTCCTACGAGCAGTACGTC.